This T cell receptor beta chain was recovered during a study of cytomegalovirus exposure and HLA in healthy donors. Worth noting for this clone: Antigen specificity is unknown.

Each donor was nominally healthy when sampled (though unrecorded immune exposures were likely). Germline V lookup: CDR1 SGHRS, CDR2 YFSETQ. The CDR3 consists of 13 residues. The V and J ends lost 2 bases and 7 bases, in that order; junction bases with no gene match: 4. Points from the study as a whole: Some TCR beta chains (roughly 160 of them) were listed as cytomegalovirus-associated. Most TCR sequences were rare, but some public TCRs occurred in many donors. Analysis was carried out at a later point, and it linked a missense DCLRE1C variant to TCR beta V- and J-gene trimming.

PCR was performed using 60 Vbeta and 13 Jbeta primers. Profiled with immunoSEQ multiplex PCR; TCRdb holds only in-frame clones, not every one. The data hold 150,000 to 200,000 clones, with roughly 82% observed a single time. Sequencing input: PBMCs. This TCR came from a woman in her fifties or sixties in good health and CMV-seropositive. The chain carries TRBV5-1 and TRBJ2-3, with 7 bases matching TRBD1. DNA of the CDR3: TGCGCCAGCAGCTTCACACAGGGGAATACGCAGTATTTT. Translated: CASSFTQGNTQYF.